These T cell receptor beta chains were read from a single sample in a study of blood T cells in healthy people across ages. In TCRdb, the 5' RACE reads were re-called with MiXCR into one record per CDR3 protein. The table includes some 1.8 million distinct CDR3 sequences, 30% to 40% detected once. The material sequenced was blood. The receptors stem from a human donor in good health. Each CDR3 is given with its conserved first and last residue. D genes are given only for firm matches. Expanded clones are given a class, and other clones once, few, many or no size at all.

>TRBJ1-2|NA|TRBV7-2|few
CASSLVGFSNYGYTF
TGTGCCAGCAGCTTAGTGGGTTTTTCTAACTATGGCTACACCTTC
>TRBJ2-7|NA|TRBV10-3|few
CAISELVSYEQYF
TGTGCCATCAGTGAGCTCGTTTCCTACGAGCAGTACTTC
>TRBJ1-1|NA|TRBV7-9|few
CASNQRDEKNTEAFF
TGTGCCAGCAACCAACGGGACGAAAAGAACACTGAAGCTTTCTTT
>TRBJ2-3|TRBD1|TRBV10-3|NA
CAISEFDRGSTDTQYF
TGTGCCATCAGTGAGTTCGACAGGGGTAGCACAGATACGCAGTATTTT
>TRBJ2-1|NA|TRBV10-3|NA
CAISAGTGNEQFF
TGTGCCATCAGTGCGGGTACGGGCAATGAGCAGTTCTTC
>TRBJ1-4|NA|TRBV7-3|few
CASSLTGPDRFATNEKLFF
TGTGCCAGCAGCTTAACGGGCCCCGACAGGTTTGCAACTAATGAAAAACTGTTTTTT
>TRBJ1-4|NA|TRBV7-2|once
CASSLAPWDLKREKLFF
TGTGCCAGCAGCTTAGCTCCTTGGGACTTAAAACGGGAAAAACTGTTTTTT
>TRBJ2-5|NA|TRBV28|once
CASSFWAVNRGETQYF
TGTGCCAGCAGTTTCTGGGCCGTCAATAGGGGAGAGACCCAGTACTTC
>TRBJ2-1|TRBD2|TRBV24-1|NA
CATSDRSGLRVSGGEPNEQFF
TGTGCCACCAGTGACCGGTCCGGGCTACGGGTCAGCGGGGGGGAACCGAATGAGCAGTTCTTC
>TRBJ2-5|TRBD2|TRBV4-3|once
CASSQEALAGASETQYF
TGCGCCAGCAGCCAAGAGGCGCTAGCGGGCGCTTCGGAGACCCAGTACTTC
>TRBJ2-1|NA|TRBV19|NA
CASSIDREYEQFF
TGTGCCAGTAGTATAGACAGGGAGTATGAGCAGTTCTTC
>TRBJ2-1|NA|TRBV27|few
CASSLSVGSYNEQFF
TGTGCCAGCAGTTTATCGGTGGGCTCCTACAATGAGCAGTTCTTC
>TRBJ2-5|TRBD2|TRBV7-2|NA
CASSPGLAAPQETQYF
TGTGCCAGCAGCCCCGGACTAGCGGCACCTCAAGAGACCCAGTACTTC
>TRBJ2-7|TRBD1|TRBV28|NA
CASSGQGGNPYEQYF
TGTGCCAGCAGTGGACAGGGAGGAAACCCCTACGAGCAGTACTTC
>TRBJ2-5|TRBD2|TRBV29-1|few
CSVEVAGGLETQYF
TGCAGCGTTGAAGTAGCGGGGGGCCTAGAGACCCAGTACTTC
>TRBJ2-5|NA|TRBV7-2|few
CASSLVWQEETQYF
TGTGCCAGCAGCTTAGTATGGCAGGAGGAGACCCAGTACTTC
>TRBJ1-5|NA|TRBV6-6|NA
CASSYEGPSNQPQHF
TGTGCCAGCAGTTACGAGGGACCGAGCAATCAGCCCCAGCATTTT
>TRBJ2-3|TRBD1|TRBV4-3|few
CASSQEGVGQGRTSTDTQYF
TGCGCCAGCAGCCAAGAAGGGGTCGGACAGGGAAGGACAAGCACAGATACGCAGTATTTT
>TRBJ1-1|NA|TRBV5-1|NA
CASSLAGGLTNTEAFF
TGCGCCAGCAGCTTGGCGGGGGGACTTACCAACACTGAAGCTTTCTTT
>TRBJ2-4|TRBD2|TRBV4-2|few
CASSQTSGAKNIQYF
TGTGCCAGCAGCCAAACTAGCGGGGCCAAAAACATTCAGTACTTC
>TRBJ2-5|NA|TRBV19|NA
CASSDLGVETQYF
TGTGCCAGTAGTGATCTGGGAGTGGAGACCCAGTACTTC
>TRBJ2-4|TRBD1|TRBV7-9|NA
CASSFGDRVNIQYF
TGTGCCAGCAGCTTTGGGGACAGGGTTAACATTCAGTACTTC
>TRBJ2-5|NA|TRBV4-3|few
CASSLRALETQYF
TGCGCCAGCAGCCTCCGGGCCTTGGAGACCCAGTACTTC
>TRBJ2-3|TRBD2|TRBV12-3/TRBV12-4|NA
CASAIPPGLAADTQYF
TGTGCCAGCGCCATCCCCCCGGGACTAGCAGCAGATACGCAGTATTTT
>TRBJ2-7|TRBD1|TRBV7-2|NA
CASSFWSGQSYEQYF
TGTGCCAGCAGCTTTTGGTCGGGACAGAGCTACGAGCAGTACTTC
>TRBJ1-5|NA|TRBV28|NA
CASSLYIGGDINQPQHF
TGTGCCAGCAGTTTATATATCGGCGGAGACATCAATCAGCCCCAGCATTTT
>TRBJ2-5|TRBD1|TRBV7-9|NA
CASIQTGGIETQYF
TGTGCCAGCATCCAGACAGGGGGAATAGAGACCCAGTACTTC
>TRBJ2-5|NA|TRBV7-2|NA
CASSQSRSAGAGETQYF
TGTGCCAGCAGTCAATCCCGCTCCGCGGGGGCGGGGGAGACCCAGTACTTC
>TRBJ2-3|TRBD2|TRBV29-1|NA
CSVYGLAGLADTQYF
TGCAGCGTTTACGGACTAGCGGGACTGGCAGATACGCAGTATTTT
>TRBJ2-7|TRBD1|TRBV7-6|NA
CASSLIADRSEQYF
TGTGCCAGCAGCTTAATTGCGGACAGGAGCGAGCAGTACTTC
>TRBJ2-1|TRBD1|TRBV6-2/TRBV6-3|NA
CASSPNRGRRTDNEQFF
TGTGCCAGCAGTCCGAACAGGGGGCGGAGGACCGACAATGAGCAGTTCTTC
>TRBJ2-5|TRBD2|TRBV7-3|NA
CASSSSGGAWETQYF
TGTGCCAGCAGCTCGAGCGGGGGGGCATGGGAGACCCAGTACTTC
>TRBJ1-1|NA|TRBV6-6|NA
CASSTWMTNTEAFF
TGTGCCAGCAGTACGTGGATGACCAACACTGAAGCTTTCTTT
>TRBJ2-3|NA|TRBV7-3|NA
CASSPSTGHTQYF
TGTGCCAGCAGCCCTTCAACCGGGCATACGCAGTATTTT
>TRBJ2-7|NA|TRBV20-1|NA
CSVQVNYEQYF
TGCAGTGTACAGGTTAACTACGAGCAGTACTTC
>TRBJ1-2|TRBD1|TRBV4-1|many
CASSQGQGGGYGYTF
TGCGCCAGCAGCCAAGGACAGGGCGGTGGCTATGGCTACACCTTC
>TRBJ2-3|NA|TRBV29-1|few
CSVEEGGSVSTDTQYF
TGCAGCGTTGAAGAGGGTGGGTCAGTTAGCACAGATACGCAGTATTTT
>TRBJ1-5|NA|TRBV12-3/TRBV12-4|NA
CASRGEQDQPQHF
TGTGCCAGCAGGGGGGAACAAGATCAGCCCCAGCATTTT
>TRBJ2-5|TRBD2|TRBV4-2|few
CASSQDLGLAGGVETQYF
TGTGCCAGCAGCCAAGATCTCGGGCTAGCGGGGGGCGTCGAGACCCAGTACTTC
>TRBJ1-2|NA|TRBV7-2|NA
CASMSRTANYGYTF
TGTGCCAGCATGTCAAGGACAGCTAACTATGGCTACACCTTC
>TRBJ2-5|TRBD2|TRBV5-1|NA
CASSVGGAAEETQYF
TGCGCCAGCAGCGTCGGGGGGGCAGCTGAAGAGACCCAGTACTTC
>TRBJ1-6|NA|TRBV27|NA
CASSLGGWGVDSPLHF
TGTGCCAGCAGTTTGGGAGGTTGGGGGGTGGATTCACCCCTCCACTTT
>TRBJ2-7|TRBD2|TRBV6-1|many
CASSHGAGGASDEQYF
TGTGCCAGCAGTCATGGAGCGGGGGGGGCGTCCGACGAGCAGTACTTC
>TRBJ1-2|NA|TRBV4-3|few
CASSQDGAIYTF
TGCGCCAGCAGCCAAGACGGGGCGATCTACACCTTC
>TRBJ2-7|NA|TRBV10-3|NA
CAINEDSAAYEQYF
TGTGCCATCAACGAGGACAGCGCGGCCTACGAGCAGTACTTC